This TCR beta chain is drawn from a study of cytomegalovirus exposure and HLA in healthy donors. The study's findings and limits: Analyses of presence and absence presupposed an approximately uniform sequencing depth across donors. It was reported that TCR beta sequences correctly inferred the HLA-A and HLA-B alleles for most subjects.

Trimming removed 8 bases from V and 4 bases from J; junction bases left unmatched: 12. The germline V gene has CDR1 MDHEN and CDR2 SYDVKM. CDR3 length: 15 residues. With 60 Vbeta and 13 Jbeta primers, the PCR was carried out. The method was immunoSEQ multiplex PCR; TCRdb's version includes in-frame clones alone and lacks a portion of them. The sample consists of around 170,000 clones, roughly 84% of them appearing once. As for this clone: The antigen is unknown.

Material: PBMCs. The chain uses TRBV28 and TRBJ1-2; 8 bases agree with TRBD1. This sequence was found in a woman between 18 and 29 years old in good health and CMV-seronegative. CDR3 region: CASETGQGKAYGYTF. In nucleotides, the CDR3 is TGTGCCAGCGAAACTGGACAGGGCAAGGCCTATGGCTACACCTTC.